The 17 T cell receptor beta chains reported below all come from one sample, sequenced in a study of T-cell memory formation after mild COVID-19. TCRdb redid the calling of the 5' RACE reads with MiXCR, one entry per CDR3 protein. The sample carries under 700,000 distinct CDR3 sequences, about 20% recorded once. Sequenced: PBMCs or a T cell subset sorted from them (not recorded which). The receptors derive from an adult woman who had mild COVID-19 (a few samples of this study predate the infection). Cell type and time point are not known.

The V gene is TRBV5-1, the J gene TRBJ2-3, with D possibly being TRBD2 (6 bases). Germline CDR1 reads SGHRS; CDR2 reads YFSETQ. Deletions cut 4 bases from V and 0 bases from J, with 12 bases between. The CDR3 has 15 residues. CDR3 nucleotides: TGCGCCAGCAGCATAGCGGTCCTTAGCACAGATACGCAGTATTTT. Its protein product is CASSIAVLSTDTQYF.

This clonotype showed up just a few times. J is TRBJ2-5 and V is TRBV7-8; D might be TRBD1 (6 bases). The V gene's germline CDR1 is SGHVS and CDR2 FQNEAQ. The V and J ends lost 5 bases and 4 bases respectively, with 14 bases between them. The CDR3 extends over 14 amino acids. This CDR3 reads CASSAALGGETQYF. For the CDR3, the DNA is TGTGCCAGCAGCGCGGCCCTAGGGGGAGAGACCCAGTACTTC. Filled out from reference TRBV7-8 and TRBJ2-5, the complete variable domain reads GAGVSQSPRYKVAKRGQDVALRCDPISGHVSLFWYQQALGQGPEFLTYFQNEAQLDKSGLPSDRFFAERPEGSVSTLKIQRTQQEDSAVYLCASSAALGGETQYFGPGTRLLVL.

The chain recombines TRBV5-1 with TRBJ1-5, with D possibly being TRBD1 (5 bases). The germline gives CDR1 SGHRS, CDR2 YFSETQ. The CDR3 contains 13 residues. With 4 bases removed from V and 7 bases from J, the gap between germline ends came to 12 bases. CDR3 DNA sequence: TGCGCCAGCAGCATGGGACCGGGGCAGCCCCAGCATTTT. This encodes CASSMGPGQPQHF.

The chain is built from TRBV30 and TRBJ1-1; 7 bases agree with TRBD1. V shed 0 bases, J shed 1 base, and the junction held 8 bases outside the gene matches. Germline V lookup: CDR1 GTSNPN, CDR2 SVGIG (reference sequence). The CDR3 is 16 residues long. The CDR3 coding sequence is TGTGCCTGGAGTGTATTTGTAACAGGGGCGAACACTGAAGCTTTCTTT. Translated, it gives CAWSVFVTGANTEAFF.

This clonotype was detected many times. The chain links TRBV7-8 to TRBJ2-2, with D possibly TRBD1 on 5 matching bases. Trimming removed 5 bases at V and 1 base at J, with 8 bases between. Germline CDR1 SGHVS, CDR2 FQNEAQ. The CDR3 spans 14 residues. The DNA of the CDR3 is TGTGCCAGCAGCCAAGGACAGAACACCGGGGAGCTGTTTTTT. It is translated as CASSQGQNTGELFF.

The V gene is TRBV12-3 or TRBV12-4, the J gene TRBJ1-3, with 7 nucleotides matching TRBD1. The length of the CDR3 is 15 residues. Trimming at V came to 5 bases and at J to 1 base, leaving 5 bases not matched to a gene. CDR3: CASSLGTASGNTIYF. CDR3 coding DNA: TGTGCCAGCAGTCTAGGGACAGCTTCTGGAAACACCATATATTTT.

The chain has TRBV7-8 and TRBJ2-4; no reliable D call. Trimming shortened V by 1 base and J by 6 bases, and 7 bases separated the two germline ends. Germline CDR1 is SGHVS and CDR2 is FQNEAQ. The CDR3 totals 13 residues. This CDR3 is CASSLGLPNIQYF. CDR3 coding DNA: TGTGCCAGCAGCTTAGGACTTCCAAACATTCAGTACTTC.

This clonotype has a handful of counts. The rearrangement uses TRBV29-1 and TRBJ2-1; TRBD2 might be the D (5 bases). Between the trimmed V and J ends, which lost 7 bases and 7 bases, there was a span of 17 bases. Per germline, CDR1 SQVTM and CDR2 ANQGSEA. The CDR3 spans 13 residues. CDR3 nucleotides: TGCAGCGCTCCGAAGGTACTAGGTAATGAGCAGTTCTTC. The encoded protein is CSAPKVLGNEQFF.

The chain employs TRBV2 and TRBJ1-1; 9 bases line up with TRBD1. V gave up 8 bases and J gave up 0 bases; unmatched junction bases: 4. The CDR3 is 14 amino acids. Germline V gene data show CDR1 as SNHLY and CDR2 as FYNNEI. The CDR3 is CASGGTGMNTEAFF. In nucleotides, the CDR3 is TGTGCCAGCGGGGGGACAGGGATGAACACTGAAGCTTTCTTT.

The chain recombines TRBV12-3 or TRBV12-4 with TRBJ2-5; 8 bases map to TRBD1. The V gene end was trimmed by 6 bases and the J gene end by 0 bases; junction bases not matched to a gene: 9. The CDR3 is 16 residues long. Written as DNA, the CDR3 is TGTGCCAGCAGCCAGGACAGGGAGCCCTACCAAGAGACCCAGTACTTC. Amino acid sequence: CASSQDREPYQETQYF.

V is TRBV29-1 and J is TRBJ1-4; D is ambiguous. The CDR3 spans 12 residues. Germline lookup yields CDR1 SQVTM and CDR2 ANQGSEA. Trimming removed 5 bases at V and 7 bases at J, with 11 bases between. CDR3 nucleotides: TGCAGCGTTTATGTGGATCTTGAAAAACTGTTTTTT. It specifies CSVYVDLEKLFF. The full variable domain, with the rest looked up from reference TRBV29-1 and TRBJ1-4, is SAVISQKPSRDICQRGTSLTIQCQVDSQVTMMFWYRQQPGQSLTLIATANQGSEATYESGFVIDKFPISRPNLTFSTLTVSNMSPEDSSIYLCSVYVDLEKLFFGSGTQLSVL.

CDR3 sequence: CASSLSVMGPEKPGGSGVYEQYF. The CDR3 coding sequence is TGTGCCAGCAGCTTATCGGTAATGGGGCCAGAAAAGCCCGGGGGATCTGGTGTCTACGAGCAGTACTTC. The V and J genes are TRBV7-2 and TRBJ2-7; weak D call: TRBD2 (6 bases). This CDR3 has 23 amino acids. V was pared by 2 bases and J by 3 bases, with 38 bases between. Germline V CDR1 and CDR2: SGHTA, FQGNSA. Using reference TRBV7-2 and TRBJ2-7 for the parts outside the CDR3, the full variable domain is GAGVSQSPSNKVTEKGKDVELRCDPISGHTALYWYRQSLGQGLEFLIYFQGNSAPDKSGLPSDRFSAERTGGSVSTLTIQRTQQEDSAVYLCASSLSVMGPEKPGGSGVYEQYFGPGTRLTVT.

The rearrangement joins TRBV18 to TRBJ1-2; 7 bases line up with TRBD1. Trimming at V came to 3 bases and at J to 8 bases, leaving 12 bases not matched to a gene. Per the germline V gene, CDR1 is KGHSH and CDR2 is LQKENI. The length of the CDR3 is 15 residues. The CDR3 loop reads CASSPTRGGEIGYTF. The CDR3 DNA sequence: TGTGCCAGCTCACCCACAAGAGGGGGCGAAATCGGCTACACCTTC.

The table lists this clonotype with a few counts. The chain uses TRBV7-9 and TRBJ2-1; TRBD2 is a possible D gene (6 bases). With 10 bases removed from V and 2 bases from J, the gap between germline ends came to 21 bases. The CDR3 runs to 16 residues. Looked up from germline, CDR1 is SEHNR and CDR2 is FQNEAQ (reference sequence). CDR3 loop: CATLTERAATYNEQFF. Written as DNA, the CDR3 is TGTGCCACCCTGACCGAGCGGGCCGCTACCTACAATGAGCAGTTCTTC.

V and J are TRBV4-2 and TRBJ2-2; D perhaps matches TRBD1 (5 bases). The V gene's germline CDR1 is LGHNA and CDR2 YNFKEQ. V was shortened by 1 base and J by 3 bases, with 12 bases between the two germline ends. The CDR3 runs 16 residues. The CDR3 reads CASSQVQGLDTGELFF. CDR3 nucleotides: TGTGCCAGCAGCCAAGTCCAGGGCCTTGACACCGGGGAGCTGTTTTTT.

This clonotype was seen more than once but under ten times. The chain links TRBV4-3 to TRBJ2-2; 9 bases line up with TRBD2. The germline V gene encodes CDR1 LGHNA and CDR2 YSLEER. The junction had 14 bases not matched to a gene; V was cut back by 0 bases and J by 6 bases. The CDR3 spans 19 residues. In DNA form, the CDR3 reads TGCGCCAGCAGCCAAGATTTTCTGGGCGGGAGGGCCGTGGCCGGGGAGCTGTTTTTT. Translation gives CASSQDFLGGRAVAGELFF.

This clonotype was counted only a few times. The V gene is TRBV12-3 or TRBV12-4, the J gene TRBJ1-5, with 8 bases aligning to TRBD1. The CDR3 totals 18 residues. Trimming removed 1 base from V and 2 bases from J; junction bases left unmatched: 10. Written as DNA, the CDR3 is TGTGCCAGCAGTTTAGGGGTCGCCGGGACAGGTGGCAATCAGCCCCAGCATTTT. Its translation is CASSLGVAGTGGNQPQHF.